This is a list of T cell receptor beta chains from one sample in a study of Ad26.COV2.S vaccination and SARS-CoV-2 variants. The table came from immunoSEQ multiplex PCR; TCRdb's copy has only in-frame clones and leaves some out. Of more than 300,000 clones listed, approximately 86% were seen once; the top ten hold more than 1.5%. Sequencing used peripheral blood, obtained in a trial of Ad26.COV2.S vaccine versus placebo. Every receptor here comes from a person between 18 and 65 years old who received the Ad26.COV2.S COVID-19 vaccine or a placebo. CDR3s include the opening cysteine and the closing phenylalanine or tryptophan. Fields, in order: V gene, CDR3 protein.

V gene: TRBV19
CDR3 protein: CASSAGGSEYYGYTF

V gene: TRBV6-2/TRBV6-3
CDR3 protein: CASSSQGTGQPQHF

V gene: TRBV11-2
CDR3 protein: CASSQDRGDYGYTF

V gene: TRBV5-1
CDR3 protein: CASSPPGPGTEAFF

V gene: TRBV6-6
CDR3 protein: CASSYAGGNTIYF

V gene: TRBV9
CDR3 protein: CASSVTAGQSGANVLTF

V gene: TRBV15
CDR3 protein: CATSRTIGMNTEAFF

V gene: TRBV4-3
CDR3 protein: CASSQGYLVNQPQHF

V gene: TRBV12-3/TRBV12-4
CDR3 protein: CASRREGVEYF

V gene: TRBV5-1
CDR3 protein: CASSPTGGSVTQYF

V gene: TRBV5-1
CDR3 protein: CASSFGGDTEAFF

V gene: TRBV18
CDR3 protein: CASSRPGQGNTEAFF

V gene: TRBV4-3
CDR3 protein: CASSQDRGGLNTGELFF

V gene: TRBV16
CDR3 protein: CASSHYTGTRGNTIYF

V gene: TRBV20-1
CDR3 protein: CSASLGAPAGELFF